This TCR beta chain was sequenced in a study of blood T cells in healthy people across ages. PCR was performed a second time for about 7 to 12 cycles using a sample-barcoded 5' primer and a J-beta primer mix. TCRdb ran MiXCR on the 5' RACE reads and lists one entry per CDR3 protein. Of about 800,000 distinct CDR3 sequences in the sample, just under 25% were seen once. Trimming cost V 0 bases and J 6 bases, with 21 bases left between them. This CDR3 spans 17 amino acids. The data also belong to a second study, concerning T cells of mothers and their children.

The receptor's source is a boy aged 10-17 years in good health. Sequenced: blood. V usage is TRBV12-3 or TRBV12-4 and J usage is TRBJ2-7; D call uncertain. The CDR3 here is CASSLALTGRRGAEQYF. The CDR3 DNA is TGTGCCAGCAGTTTAGCGCTAACCGGGCGCCGAGGCGCCGAGCAGTACTTC.